The 28 T cell receptor beta chains below all came from one sample that was sequenced in a study of neurological immune-mediated disorders. TCRdb ran MiXCR on the 5' RACE reads and lists one entry per CDR3 protein. The data contain 100,000 or so distinct CDR3 sequences, 3.5% of them singletons. Sequencing used PBMCs. The receptors here all came from a woman aged 18-30 years with multiple sclerosis.

This clonotype was counted ten times or more. The chain combines TRBV20-1 with TRBJ2-3; D call uncertain. V lost 0 bases, J lost 3 bases, and 13 bases lay in between. Per the germline V gene, CDR1 is DFQATT and CDR2 is SNEGSKA (reference sequence). The CDR3 covers 15 residues. The CDR3: CSARDIMVTTDTQYF. Written as DNA, the CDR3 is TGCAGTGCTAGAGATATAATGGTAACGACAGATACGCAGTATTTT.

This clonotype was recorded at least ten times. The V and J genes are TRBV20-1 and TRBJ2-5, with 10 bases identical to TRBD2. The CDR3 consists of 16 residues. Germline loops: CDR1 DFQATT, CDR2 SNEGSKA (reference sequence). The trim removed 1 base at V and 5 bases at J, leaving 10 bases unmatched. As DNA, the CDR3 is TGCAGTGCTAGAGCCGGGCATAGCGGGAGGTTGGAGACCCAGTACTTC. Its translation is CSARAGHSGRLETQYF.

For this clonotype: A much bigger clone sits one base away, suggesting this may be a read error. J is TRBJ1-1 and V is TRBV7-9, with unresolved D. This CDR3 spans 12 amino acids. The germline gives CDR1 SEHNR, CDR2 FQNEAQ (reference sequence). This CDR3 reads CDSSFLGTEAFF. The CDR3 nucleotides are TGTGACAGCAGCTTTTTGGGCACTGAAGCTTTCTTT.

At least ten counts were recorded for this clonotype. V and J are TRBV10-3 and TRBJ2-1; 10 nucleotides align to TRBD2. The CDR3 contains 18 residues. The V gene end was trimmed by 2 bases and the J gene end by 1 base; junction bases not matched to a gene: 8. Germline V gives CDR1 ENHRY, CDR2 SYGVKD. CDR3 in DNA: TGTGCCATCAGTGAGAATAGCGGGAGGTCTAGGTCCTACAATGAGCAGTTCTTC. Its translation: CAISENSGRSRSYNEQFF.

There are a few counts of this clonotype. This could be a read error, since a much larger clone is one nucleotide away. The DNA of the CDR3 is TGTGCCAGCAGCAGAAAGGGGTCGGATACGCAGTATTTT. Protein product: CASSRKGSDTQYF. V and J are TRBV5-6 and TRBJ2-3; tentatively, D is TRBD1 (5 bases). Trimming removed 4 bases from V and 6 bases from J, with 12 bases in between. Germline V CDR1 and CDR2: SGHDT, YYEEEE. The CDR3 spans 13 residues.

This clonotype was recorded many times. This sequence joins TRBV15 and TRBJ2-2, with D possibly TRBD1 on 5 matching bases. This CDR3 is built from 14 residues. Between the trimmed V and J ends, which lost 2 bases and 7 bases, there was a span of 11 bases. Germline CDR1 LNHNV, CDR2 YYDKDF (reference sequence). The CDR3 sequence: CATSRQGTHGELFF. The CDR3 DNA follows: TGTGCCACCAGCAGACAGGGTACTCACGGGGAGCTGTTTTTT.

This clonotype was counted many times. J is TRBJ1-2 and V is TRBV20-1; no clear D. CDR3 length equals 13 residues. V dropped 3 bases and J dropped 4 bases, with 12 bases sitting between them. Germline V CDR1 and CDR2: DFQATT, SNEGSKA (reference sequence). CDR3 DNA: TGCAGTGCTAGGCTAGGGCTCGGCTATGGCTACACCTTC. As protein: CSARLGLGYGYTF.

By proportion, this clonotype is medium-sized (0.01 to 0.1%). The chain couples TRBV5-1 to TRBJ2-5, with TRBD2 identical over 10 bases. The CDR3 runs to 15 residues. Looked up from germline, CDR1 is SGHRS and CDR2 is YFSETQ. With V trimmed by 4 bases and J by 0 bases, 3 bases remained unmatched. CDR3 coding DNA: TGCGCCAGCAGCAAACTAGCGGGAAACCAAGAGACCCAGTACTTC. This encodes CASSKLAGNQETQYF.

This clonotype occurred many times. Here the CDR3 DNA reads TGTGCCAGCAGCTGGGGGACAGGGGGTTCAGAAGAGACCCAGTACTTC. It encodes CASSWGTGGSEETQYF. The chain uses TRBV5-8 and TRBJ2-5; 11 bases agree with TRBD1. The germline V gene has CDR1 SGHTS and CDR2 YDEGEE. J was trimmed by 3 bases and V by 3 bases; bases with no gene match: 7. This CDR3 is 16 amino acids long.

This clonotype was recorded at least ten times. V and J are TRBV20-1 and TRBJ1-3; 10 bases are a match to TRBD1. Looked up from germline, CDR1 is DFQATT and CDR2 is SNEGSKA (reference sequence). The CDR3 is made up of 15 amino acids. V lost 3 bases, J lost 6 bases, and 8 bases stayed unmatched. The CDR3 here is CSASWDRGGENTIYF. CDR3 nucleotides: TGCAGTGCTAGTTGGGACAGGGGAGGCGAAAACACCATATATTTT.

The sample holds many counts of this clonotype. The chain uses TRBV20-1 and TRBJ2-1; no clear D. Germline values: CDR1 DFQATT, CDR2 SNEGSKA (reference sequence). CDR3 size: 13 residues. In nucleotides, the CDR3 is TGCAGCGTCAAAGGTCTGTACTACAATGAGCAGTTCTTC. Protein: CSVKGLYYNEQFF.

With regard to this clonotype: Possible read error: a much larger clone is one base away. The rearrangement joins TRBV12-3 or TRBV12-4 to TRBJ1-2; 7 bases are shared with TRBD1. The CDR3 extends over 15 amino acids. CDR3 coding DNA: TGTACCAGCAGCCTAAGTTGGGGACAGCGGTATGGCTACACCTTC. Protein sequence: CTSSLSWGQRYGYTF.

This clonotype was recorded many times. The rearrangement joins TRBV5-1 to TRBJ1-1; D is uncertain. The CDR3 runs 14 residues. Looked up from germline, CDR1 is SGHRS and CDR2 is YFSETQ. Trimming removed 7 bases from V and 0 bases from J, with 13 bases in between. The CDR3 loop reads CASQTGTMNTEAFF. The CDR3 DNA sequence: TGCGCCAGCCAGACGGGCACAATGAACACTGAAGCTTTCTTT.

This clonotype has just a few counts. The gene calls are TRBV6-5 and TRBJ1-6; the match to TRBD1 covers 7 bases. The length of the CDR3 is 15 residues. The junction had 7 bases not matched to a gene; V was cut back by 2 bases and J by 9 bases. Germline lookup yields CDR1 MNHEY and CDR2 SVGAGI. The CDR3 protein is CASSYSWTGSSPLHF. The DNA of the CDR3 is TGTGCCAGCAGTTACAGCTGGACAGGCTCTTCACCCCTCCACTTT.

This clonotype was recorded many times. The chain combines TRBV20-1 with TRBJ1-2; 8 nucleotides align to TRBD1. J was trimmed by 5 bases and V by 3 bases; bases with no gene match: 8. Germline assignment: CDR1 DFQATT and CDR2 SNEGSKA (reference sequence). This CDR3 comprises 14 residues. The CDR3, as DNA: TGCAGTGCTAGGGAGACAGGGGTTTGGTATGGCTACACCTTC. Protein product: CSARETGVWYGYTF.

This clonotype was observed at least ten times. The gene calls are TRBV27 and TRBJ2-7; D may match TRBD1 or TRBD2 (5 bases each). The CDR3 totals 15 residues. Trimming cost V 2 bases and J 2 bases, with 13 bases left between them. Germline V gene lookup returns CDR1 MNHEY and CDR2 SMNVEV (reference sequence). The CDR3 sequence: CASSLGGHITYEQYF. The DNA for the CDR3 is TGTGCCAGCAGTTTAGGAGGACATATTACCTACGAGCAGTACTTC.

This clonotype came up many times. The J gene is TRBJ1-2, the V gene TRBV5-1; 9 positions match TRBD1. With 2 bases clipped from V and 8 bases from J, the junction kept 13 bases outside the gene matches. The CDR3 sequence is 16 residues long. Per germline, CDR1 SGHRS and CDR2 YFSETQ. The CDR3 region has the DNA TGCGCCAGCAGCTTCCGGGACAGGGCGCTTTTGCAGGGCTACACCTTC. It translates to CASSFRDRALLQGYTF.

On this clonotype itself: A much larger clone differs from this one at a single base, so this may be a read error. The CDR3 DNA is TGCAGTGCTAAAGGGCAAGAGACCCAGTACTTC. Translating gives CSAKGQETQYF. This sequence joins TRBV20-1 and TRBJ2-5, with D uncertain. Germline CDR1 reads DFQATT; CDR2 reads SNEGSKA (reference sequence). V gave up 4 bases and J gave up 2 bases, with 5 bases separating them. This CDR3 is 11 amino acids long.

This clonotype came up many times. This chain uses TRBV3-1 with TRBJ2-7; no reliable D call. Per germline, CDR1 LGHDT and CDR2 YNNKEL (reference sequence). The CDR3 is made up of 12 amino acids. The V end lost 0 bases, the J end lost 3 bases, and 3 bases lay between the germline ends. The CDR3 loop is CASSQDSYEQYF. The CDR3 bases are TGTGCCAGCAGCCAAGACAGCTACGAGCAGTACTTC.

Many counts were recorded for this clonotype. The chain combines TRBV7-2 with TRBJ1-1; D call uncertain. From germline, CDR1 is SGHTA and CDR2 FQGNSA. The CDR3 is 14 residues long. Between the trimmed V and J ends, which lost 3 bases and 5 bases, there was a span of 13 bases. The CDR3 spells CASSFGSLGTEAFF. The DNA for the CDR3 is TGTGCCAGCAGCTTTGGCAGTTTGGGTACTGAAGCTTTCTTT.

This clonotype has a count of ten or more. The V gene is TRBV5-5, the J gene TRBJ1-1; D not resolved. This CDR3 has 14 amino acids. Germline CDR1 reads SGHKS; CDR2 reads YYEKEE (reference sequence). Trimming cost V 1 base and J 11 bases, with 18 bases left between them. Here the CDR3 reads CASSLIAHAGEAFF. CDR3 sequence (DNA): TGTGCCAGCAGCTTGATTGCGCACGCTGGGGAGGCTTTCTTT.

As concerns this clonotype: Since a much larger clone is just one base distant, this may be a read error. V is TRBV15 and J is TRBJ2-3; a possible D gene is TRBD1 (5 bases). Germline CDR1 and CDR2: LNHNV and YYDKDF (reference sequence). The CDR3 extends over 13 amino acids. CDR3 DNA sequence: TGTGCCAACAGCATCAGGGCGGATGATACGCAGTATTTT. This translates into CANSIRADDTQYF. Together with reference TRBV15 and TRBJ2-3, the CDR3 gives the full variable domain: DAMVIQNPRYQVTQFGKPVTLSCSQTLNHNVMYWYQQKSSQAPKLLFHYYDKDFNNEADTPDNFQSRRPNTSFCFLDIRSPGLGDTAMYLCANSIRADDTQYFGPGTRLTVL.

This clonotype was seen at least ten times. This CDR3 is CSATGGQTDTQYF. CDR3 coding DNA: TGCAGTGCCACAGGGGGCCAAACAGATACGCAGTATTTT. The chain has TRBV20-1 and TRBJ2-3; 9 bases agree with TRBD1. Germline lookup yields CDR1 DFQATT and CDR2 SNEGSKA (reference sequence). The CDR3 is 13 amino acids. V was pared by 6 bases and J by 3 bases, with 4 bases of the junction left unmatched.

This clonotype was picked up many times. V gene TRBV14 combines with J gene TRBJ2-5; TRBD2 agrees at 13 bases. Germline V lookup: CDR1 SGHDN, CDR2 FVKESK. The V segment lost 1 base and the J segment 0 bases; nucleotides outside the gene matches: 5. CDR3 size: 18 residues. In nucleotides, the CDR3 is TGTGCCAGCAGCCAAGGACGACTAGCGGGGGGATACCAAGAGACCCAGTACTTC. Its translation: CASSQGRLAGGYQETQYF. Complete variable domain (other parts from reference TRBV14 and TRBJ2-5): EAGVTQFPSHSVIEKGQTVTLRCDPISGHDNLYWYRRVMGKEIKFLLHFVKESKQDESGMPNNRFLAERTGGTYSTLKVQPAELEDSGVYFCASSQGRLAGGYQETQYFGPGTRLLVL.

At least ten counts were recorded for this clonotype. This chain's CDR3 is CASSLVAVSSYEQYF. The DNA for the CDR3 is TGTGCCAGCAGCTTGGTGGCGGTAAGCTCCTACGAGCAGTACTTC. V is TRBV5-5 and J is TRBJ2-7; no clear D. V shed 0 bases and J shed 0 bases, with 10 bases lying between them. From germline, CDR1 is SGHKS and CDR2 YYEKEE (reference sequence). This CDR3 has 15 residues.

This clonotype came up many times. The chain uses TRBV27 and TRBJ1-1, with D unresolved. The V end lost 6 bases, the J end lost 10 bases, and 12 bases lay between the germline ends. The CDR3 contains 11 residues. Germline CDR1 reads MNHEY; CDR2 reads SMNVEV (reference sequence). The CDR3 bases are TGTGCCAGCAGCCCTGGGCTACGAGCTTTCTTT. It encodes CASSPGLRAFF.

This clonotype showed up many times. The V and J genes are TRBV7-9 and TRBJ2-3; D uncertain. The CDR3 runs 11 residues. Germline V gene data show CDR1 as SEHNR and CDR2 as FQNEAQ (reference sequence). V was trimmed by 3 bases and J by 6 bases, leaving 4 bases between them. CDR3 sequence: CASSFLDTQYF. DNA of the CDR3: TGTGCCAGCAGCTTCTTGGATACGCAGTATTTT.

This clonotype was recorded many times. As DNA, the CDR3 is TGTGCCAGCAGCTTTGGACAGGAGAGCACAGATACGCAGTATTTT. It is translated as CASSFGQESTDTQYF. The chain combines TRBV7-6 with TRBJ2-3, with 7 bases fitting TRBD1. Losses at the gene ends were 3 bases for V and 0 bases for J; bases not matched to a gene: 3. This CDR3 contains 15 residues. Germline V gives CDR1 SGHVS, CDR2 FNYEAQ.